This TCR beta chain was sequenced for a study of blood T cells in healthy people across ages. A sample-barcoded 5' primer and a J-beta primer mix were used in a second PCR of roughly 6 to 11 cycles. TCRdb reprocessed the 5' RACE reads with MiXCR, giving one entry per CDR3 protein. The table has some 1,500,000 distinct CDR3 sequences, approximately 42% seen once. Germline V gives CDR1 SQVTM, CDR2 ANQGSEA. The CDR3 extends over 11 amino acids. V lost 4 bases, J lost 5 bases, and 9 bases lay in between. The source is a woman in her late teens or twenties in good health. The chain links TRBV29-1 to TRBJ2-7; D might be TRBD2 (6 bases). The material sequenced was blood. The CDR3 nucleotides read TGCAGCGTTGGGAGGGGCCACGAGCAGTACTTC. It codes for CSVGRGHEQYF.